The clone carrying this T cell receptor beta chain has only one observation. Its target is unknown. V gave up 2 bases and J gave up 0 bases, with 8 bases separating them. Germline V gives CDR1 GTSNPN, CDR2 SVGIG (reference sequence). The CDR3 consists of 14 residues. Repertoires were generated with immunoSEQ multiplex PCR, while TCRdb's copy carries only in-frame clones and drops some. The data hold under 85,000 clones, with approximately 87% observed a single time. This sample is drawn from a study of OX40 agonist ivuxolimab in advanced cancers. In the study overall: Three individuals attained partial responses, comprising one hepatocellular carcinoma case and two cutaneous melanoma cases. Points from the study as a whole: Averaging showed that CD8+ T cells had more expanded clones than CD4+ did.

This receptor was identified in an adult with an advanced solid tumor such as melanoma, head and neck, liver or kidney cancer. The specimen comprised CD4+ or CD8+ T cells sorted from blood, sampled in a trial of the OX40 agonist ivuxolimab. The rearrangement joins TRBV30 to TRBJ2-4; no firm D call. CDR3 nucleotides: TGTGCCTGGAGTTTGAGTATAGCCAAAAACATTCAGTACTTC. Translated, it gives CAWSLSIAKNIQYF.